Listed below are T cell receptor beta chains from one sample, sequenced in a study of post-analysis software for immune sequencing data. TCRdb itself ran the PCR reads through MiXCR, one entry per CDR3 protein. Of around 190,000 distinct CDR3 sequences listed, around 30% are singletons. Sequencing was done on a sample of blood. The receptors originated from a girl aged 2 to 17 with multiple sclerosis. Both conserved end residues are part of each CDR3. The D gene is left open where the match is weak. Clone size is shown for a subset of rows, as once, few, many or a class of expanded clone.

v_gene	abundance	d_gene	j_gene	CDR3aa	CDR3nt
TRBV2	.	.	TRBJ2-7	CASSYTGLSSYEQYF	TGTGCCAGCAGTTATACGGGACTGAGCTCCTACGAGCAGTACTTC
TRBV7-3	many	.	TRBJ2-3	CASSHIGGTSSTDTQYF	TGTGCCAGCAGCCACATTGGTGGGACTTCTAGCACAGATACGCAGTATTTT
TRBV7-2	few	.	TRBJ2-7	CASTFGFPSYEQYF	TGTGCCAGCACCTTCGGATTCCCCTCCTACGAGCAGTACTTC
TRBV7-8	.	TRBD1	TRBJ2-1	CASSPGTGGFYEQFF	TGTGCCAGCAGCCCCGGGACAGGGGGCTTCTATGAGCAGTTCTTC
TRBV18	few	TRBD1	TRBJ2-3	CASSPRAATGRSDTQYF	TGTGCCAGCTCACCCCGGGCCGCGACAGGGAGATCAGATACGCAGTATTTT
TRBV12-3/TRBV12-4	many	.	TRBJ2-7	CASSLFGGGLTYEQYF	TGTGCCAGCAGTTTATTCGGGGGCGGCCTGACCTACGAGCAGTACTTC
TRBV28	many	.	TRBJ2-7	CASCPDISYEQYF	TGTGCCAGCTGTCCGGACATCTCCTACGAGCAGTACTTC
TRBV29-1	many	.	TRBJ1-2	CSVPDSRSNYGYTF	TGCAGCGTCCCTGACAGTCGATCTAACTATGGCTACACCTTC
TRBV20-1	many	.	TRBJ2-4	CSATRGPTTRAKNIQYF	TGCAGTGCTACACGGGGCCCCACAACCCGAGCCAAAAACATTCAGTACTTC
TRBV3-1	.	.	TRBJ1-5	CASSQGAGSQPQHF	TGTGCCAGCAGCCAGGGGGCAGGGAGTCAGCCCCAGCATTTT
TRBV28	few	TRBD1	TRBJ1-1	CASLLLRTGAPDTEAFF	TGTGCCAGCCTACTTCTTAGGACAGGGGCTCCGGACACTGAAGCTTTCTTT
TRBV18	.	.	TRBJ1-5	CASSPGVDQPQHF	TGTGCCAGCTCACCAGGGGTCGATCAGCCCCAGCATTTT
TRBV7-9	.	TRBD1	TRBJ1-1	CASSYGQGSAFF	TGTGCCAGCAGCTACGGACAGGGGTCAGCTTTCTTT
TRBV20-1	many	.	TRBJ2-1	CSVRRPSYNEQFF	TGCAGTGTTCGCCGGCCCTCCTACAATGAGCAGTTCTTC
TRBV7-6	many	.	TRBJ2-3	CASSLTDNTQYF	TGTGCCAGCAGCTTAACCGACAATACGCAGTATTTT
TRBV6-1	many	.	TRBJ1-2	CASSAQVAYGYTF	TGTGCCAGCAGTGCTCAGGTTGCCTATGGCTACACCTTC
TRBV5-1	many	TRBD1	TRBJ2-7	CASSLGTTGTVSYEQYF	TGCGCCAGCAGCTTGGGGACCACCGGGACAGTCTCCTACGAGCAGTACTTC
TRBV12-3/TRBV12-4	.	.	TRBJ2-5	CASSLGSVQETQYF	TGTGCCAGCAGTTTAGGTAGTGTTCAAGAGACCCAGTACTTC
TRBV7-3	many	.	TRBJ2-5	CASSTTYQETQYF	TGTGCCAGCAGCACCACATACCAAGAGACCCAGTACTTC
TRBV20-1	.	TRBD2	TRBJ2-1	CSAKVAGGPNNEQFF	TGCAGTGCTAAAGTAGCGGGGGGGCCGAACAATGAGCAGTTCTTC
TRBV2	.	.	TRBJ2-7	CASSESSGNVYEQYF	TGTGCCAGCAGTGAATCATCAGGGAACGTCTACGAGCAGTACTTC
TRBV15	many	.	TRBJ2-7	CATSMPGRSLSYEQYF	TGTGCCACCAGCATGCCTGGCAGGTCCCTATCCTACGAGCAGTACTTC
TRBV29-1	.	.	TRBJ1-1	CSVESWSNTEAFF	TGCAGCGTTGAAAGTTGGTCGAACACTGAAGCTTTCTTT
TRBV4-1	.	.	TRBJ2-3	CASSQADGARSDTQYF	TGCGCCAGCAGCCAGGCGGACGGGGCCAGATCGGATACGCAGTATTTT
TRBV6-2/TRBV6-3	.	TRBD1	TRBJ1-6	CASSYAPPGQGNSPLHF	TGTGCCAGCAGTTACGCGCCTCCGGGACAGGGGAATTCACCCCTCCACTTT
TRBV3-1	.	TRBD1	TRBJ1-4	CASSQDTGTGTVFF	TGTGCCAGCAGCCAAGACACCGGGACAGGCACAGTGTTTTTT
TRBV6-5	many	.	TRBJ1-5	CASSYSPYQGGQPQHF	TGTGCCAGCAGCTACTCTCCCTACCAGGGAGGTCAGCCCCAGCATTTT
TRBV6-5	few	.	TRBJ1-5	CASSYNQPQHF	TGTGCCAGCAGTTACAATCAGCCCCAGCATTTT
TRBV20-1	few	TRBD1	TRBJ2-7	CSAKGQGAGYEQYF	TGCAGTGCAAAGGGACAGGGGGCTGGCTACGAGCAGTACTTC
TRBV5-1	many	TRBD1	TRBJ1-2	CASSLRQGANYGYTF	TGCGCCAGCAGCTTGCGACAGGGGGCTAACTATGGCTACACCTTC
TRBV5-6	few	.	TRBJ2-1	CASSLVADEQFF	TGTGCCAGCAGCTTGGTCGCCGATGAGCAGTTCTTC
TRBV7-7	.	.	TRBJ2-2	CASSSGPTGELFF	TGTGCTAGCAGCTCCGGACCTACTGGGGAGCTGTTTTTT
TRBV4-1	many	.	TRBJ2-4	CASSQVQDPKNIQYF	TGCGCCAGCAGCCAAGTCCAGGACCCCAAAAACATTCAGTACTTC
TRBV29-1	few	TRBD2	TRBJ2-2	CSVGGAGELFF	TGCAGCGTGGGAGGGGCGGGGGAGCTGTTTTTT
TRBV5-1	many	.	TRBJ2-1	CASSLDSPSYNEQFF	TGCGCCAGCAGCTTGGACAGTCCCTCCTACAATGAGCAGTTCTTC
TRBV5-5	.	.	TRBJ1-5	CASSWSGSIQPQHF	TGTGCCAGCAGCTGGTCTGGGTCGATTCAGCCCCAGCATTTT
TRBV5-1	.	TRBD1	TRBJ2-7	CASSLSGTVFEQQYF	TGCGCCAGCAGCTTATCCGGGACAGTGTTTGAACAGCAGTACTTC
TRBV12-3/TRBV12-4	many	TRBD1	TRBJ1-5	CASSPSRQGTSNQPQHF	TGTGCCAGCAGTCCTTCTCGACAGGGAACGAGCAATCAGCCCCAGCATTTT
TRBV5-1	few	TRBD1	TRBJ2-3	CASSGSGQGTDTQYF	TGCGCCAGCAGCGGCTCCGGACAGGGCACAGATACGCAGTATTTT
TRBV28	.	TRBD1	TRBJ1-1	CASSSRQGGAFF	TGTGCCAGCAGTTCACGACAGGGGGGAGCTTTCTTT
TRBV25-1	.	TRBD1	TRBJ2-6	CASSAPGQGMAGANVLTF	TGTGCCAGCAGTGCCCCGGGACAGGGGATGGCCGGGGCCAACGTCCTGACTTTC
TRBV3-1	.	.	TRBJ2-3	CASSQEVGDTQYF	TGTGCCAGCAGCCAAGAAGTCGGGGATACGCAGTATTTT
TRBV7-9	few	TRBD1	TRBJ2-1	CASSDRGEQFF	TGTGCCAGCAGCGACAGGGGTGAGCAGTTCTTC
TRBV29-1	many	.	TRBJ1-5	CSAVTGNQPQHF	TGCAGCGCAGTAACAGGGAATCAGCCCCAGCATTTT
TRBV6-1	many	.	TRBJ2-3	CATRWGADTQYF	TGTGCCACCCGGTGGGGAGCAGATACGCAGTATTTT
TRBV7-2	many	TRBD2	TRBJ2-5	CASSEQGLAGGETQYF	TGTGCCAGCAGCGAACAAGGACTAGCGGGGGGAGAGACCCAGTACTTC
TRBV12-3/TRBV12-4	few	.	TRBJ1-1	CASSFGGFEAFF	TGTGCCAGCAGTTTCGGGGGGTTTGAAGCTTTCTTT
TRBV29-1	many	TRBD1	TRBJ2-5	CSVDKTGMETQYF	TGCAGCGTCGATAAGACAGGGATGGAGACCCAGTACTTC
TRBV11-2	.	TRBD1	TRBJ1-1	CASSPGDRGSEAFF	TGTGCCAGCAGCCCTGGAGACAGGGGTTCTGAAGCTTTCTTT
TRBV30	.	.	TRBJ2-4	CAWSGGSPSEQYF	TGTGCCTGGAGTGGTGGCTCCCCCTCAGAGCAGTACTTC
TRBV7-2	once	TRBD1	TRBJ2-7	CASSLARQGYEQYF	TGTGCCAGCAGCTTAGCCCGACAGGGATACGAGCAGTACTTC
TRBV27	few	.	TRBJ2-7	CASSWGRGEQYF	TGTGCCAGCAGTTGGGGCCGTGGCGAGCAGTACTTC
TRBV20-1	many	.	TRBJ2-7	CSAFSRDEQYF	TGCAGTGCTTTCTCTAGGGACGAGCAGTACTTC
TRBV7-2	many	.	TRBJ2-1	CASSLQTGGYNEQFF	TGTGCCAGCAGCTTACAGACGGGTGGCTACAATGAGCAGTTCTTC
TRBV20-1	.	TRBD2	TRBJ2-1	CSAWVGIALAGVGWDEQFF	TGCAGTGCTTGGGTGGGAATCGCACTAGCGGGCGTGGGGTGGGATGAGCAGTTCTTC
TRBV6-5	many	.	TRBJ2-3	CASSSGGTQYF	TGTGCCAGCAGTTCCGGAGGTACGCAGTATTTT
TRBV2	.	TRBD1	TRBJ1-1	CASTMDRGREAFF	TGTGCCAGCACCATGGACAGGGGGCGCGAAGCTTTCTTT
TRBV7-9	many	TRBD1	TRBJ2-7	CASSLGTGKGEQYF	TGTGCCAGCAGCCTCGGGACAGGGAAGGGCGAGCAGTACTTC